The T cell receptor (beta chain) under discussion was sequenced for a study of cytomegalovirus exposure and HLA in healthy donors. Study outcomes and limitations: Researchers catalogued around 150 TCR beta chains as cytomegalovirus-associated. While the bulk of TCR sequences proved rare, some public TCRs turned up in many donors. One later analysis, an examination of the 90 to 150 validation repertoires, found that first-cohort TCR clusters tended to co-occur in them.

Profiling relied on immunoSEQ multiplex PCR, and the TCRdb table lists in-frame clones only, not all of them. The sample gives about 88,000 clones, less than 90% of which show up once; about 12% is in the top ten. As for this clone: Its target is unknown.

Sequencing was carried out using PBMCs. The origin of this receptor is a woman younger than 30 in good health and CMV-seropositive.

CDR3 residues: CASSPYPTGNRNQPQHF. DNA of the CDR3: TGTGCCAGCAGTCCCTACCCAACAGGGAATCGCAATCAGCCCCAGCATTTT. The V gene is TRBV27, the J gene TRBJ1-5; TRBD1 is a possible D gene (6 bases). Trimming took 5 bases from V and 2 from J, leaving 19 bases between them. CDR3 length: 17 amino acids. Germline values: CDR1 MNHEY, CDR2 SMNVEV (reference sequence).